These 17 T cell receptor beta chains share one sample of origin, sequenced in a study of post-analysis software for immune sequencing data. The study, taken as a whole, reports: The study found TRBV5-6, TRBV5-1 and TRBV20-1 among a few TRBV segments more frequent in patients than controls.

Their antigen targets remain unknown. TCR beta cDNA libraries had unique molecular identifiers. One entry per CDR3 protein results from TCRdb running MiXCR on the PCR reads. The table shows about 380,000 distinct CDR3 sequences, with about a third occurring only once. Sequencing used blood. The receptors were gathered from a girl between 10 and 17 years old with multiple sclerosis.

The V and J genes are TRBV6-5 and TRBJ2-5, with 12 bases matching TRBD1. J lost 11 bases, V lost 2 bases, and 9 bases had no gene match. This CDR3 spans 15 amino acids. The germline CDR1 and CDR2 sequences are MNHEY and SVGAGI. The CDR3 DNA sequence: TGTGCCAGCAGTTACACGGGACAGGGGGCCGGGGAGCAGTACTTC. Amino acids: CASSYTGQGAGEQYF.

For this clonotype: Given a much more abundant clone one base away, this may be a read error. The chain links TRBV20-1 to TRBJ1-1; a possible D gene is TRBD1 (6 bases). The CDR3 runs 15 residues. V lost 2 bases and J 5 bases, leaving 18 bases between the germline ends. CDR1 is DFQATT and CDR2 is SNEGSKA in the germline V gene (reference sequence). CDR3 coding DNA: TGCAGTGCTAGATTAAGCGGGGGGCGTGAGACTGAAGCTTTCTTT. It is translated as CSARLSGGRETEAFF.

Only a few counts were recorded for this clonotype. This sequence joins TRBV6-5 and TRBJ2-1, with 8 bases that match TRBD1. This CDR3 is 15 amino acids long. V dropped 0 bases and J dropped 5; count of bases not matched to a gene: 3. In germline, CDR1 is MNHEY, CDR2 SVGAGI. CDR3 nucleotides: TGTGCCAGCAGTTACTCTGGGACAGGCCACAATGAGCAGTTCTTC. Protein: CASSYSGTGHNEQFF.

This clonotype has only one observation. CDR3 loop: CASSPASTGELFF. In nucleotides, the CDR3 is TGTGCCAGCAGCCCCGCGAGCACCGGGGAGCTGTTTTTT. The chain combines TRBV6-2 or TRBV6-3 with TRBJ2-2, with D uncertain. CDR3 size: 13 residues. V lost 6 bases and J 4 bases, leaving 9 bases between the germline ends. From germline, CDR1 is MNHEY and CDR2 SVGEGT.

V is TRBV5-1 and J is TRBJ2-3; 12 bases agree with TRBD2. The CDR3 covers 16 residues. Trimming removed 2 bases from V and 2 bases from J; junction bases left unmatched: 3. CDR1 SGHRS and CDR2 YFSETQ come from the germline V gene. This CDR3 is CASSLTSGGITDTQYF. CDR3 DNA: TGCGCCAGCAGCTTAACTAGCGGGGGGATCACAGATACGCAGTATTTT.

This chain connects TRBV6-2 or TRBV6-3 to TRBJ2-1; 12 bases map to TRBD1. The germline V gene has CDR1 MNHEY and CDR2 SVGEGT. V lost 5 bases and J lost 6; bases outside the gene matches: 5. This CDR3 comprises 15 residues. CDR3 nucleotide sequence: TGTGCCAGCAGTCGGGACAGGGGGCTTTTCAATGAGCAGTTCTTC. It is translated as CASSRDRGLFNEQFF.

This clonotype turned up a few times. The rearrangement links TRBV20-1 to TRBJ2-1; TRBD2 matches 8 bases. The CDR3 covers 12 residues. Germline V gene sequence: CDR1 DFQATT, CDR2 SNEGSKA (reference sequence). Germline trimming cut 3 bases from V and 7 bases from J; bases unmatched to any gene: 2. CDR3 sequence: CSASGGGNEQFF. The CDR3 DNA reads TGCAGTGCTAGCGGGGGGGGGAATGAGCAGTTCTTC.

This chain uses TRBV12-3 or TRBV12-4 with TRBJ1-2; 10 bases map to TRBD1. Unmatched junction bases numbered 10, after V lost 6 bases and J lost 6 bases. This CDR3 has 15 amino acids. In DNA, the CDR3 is TGTGCCAGCAGGACTATCGGGACAGGGGAAAATGGCTACACCTTC. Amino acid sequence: CASRTIGTGENGYTF.

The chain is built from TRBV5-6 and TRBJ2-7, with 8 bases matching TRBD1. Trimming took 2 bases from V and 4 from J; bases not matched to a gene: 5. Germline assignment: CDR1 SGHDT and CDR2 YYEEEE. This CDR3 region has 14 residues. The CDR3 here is CASSFPGQVYEQYF. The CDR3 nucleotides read TGTGCCAGCAGCTTCCCGGGACAGGTTTACGAGCAGTACTTC.

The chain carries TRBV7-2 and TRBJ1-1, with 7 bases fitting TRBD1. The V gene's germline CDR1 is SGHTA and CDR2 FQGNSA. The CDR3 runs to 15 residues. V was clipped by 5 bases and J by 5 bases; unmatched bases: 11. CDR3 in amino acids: CASSGYRGGVTEAFF. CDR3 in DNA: TGTGCCAGCAGCGGATACAGGGGAGGGGTAACTGAAGCTTTCTTT.

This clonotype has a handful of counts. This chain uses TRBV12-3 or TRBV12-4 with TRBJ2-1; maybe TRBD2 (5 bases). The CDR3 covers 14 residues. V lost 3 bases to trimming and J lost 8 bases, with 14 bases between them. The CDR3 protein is CASSFGNPRDEQFF. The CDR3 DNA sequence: TGTGCCAGCAGTTTTGGCAACCCGAGGGATGAGCAGTTCTTC.

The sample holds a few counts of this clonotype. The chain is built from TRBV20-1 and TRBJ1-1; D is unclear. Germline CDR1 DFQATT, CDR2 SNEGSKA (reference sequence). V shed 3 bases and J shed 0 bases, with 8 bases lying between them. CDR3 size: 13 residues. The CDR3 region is CSASKSVNTEAFF. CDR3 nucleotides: TGCAGTGCTAGTAAGAGCGTGAACACTGAAGCTTTCTTT.

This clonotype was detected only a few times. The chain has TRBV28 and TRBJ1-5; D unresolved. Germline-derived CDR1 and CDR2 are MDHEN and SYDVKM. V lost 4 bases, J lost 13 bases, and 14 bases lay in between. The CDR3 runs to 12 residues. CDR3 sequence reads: CASSSLSWVQHF. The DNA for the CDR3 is TGTGCCAGCAGTTCACTCTCGTGGGTTCAGCATTTT.

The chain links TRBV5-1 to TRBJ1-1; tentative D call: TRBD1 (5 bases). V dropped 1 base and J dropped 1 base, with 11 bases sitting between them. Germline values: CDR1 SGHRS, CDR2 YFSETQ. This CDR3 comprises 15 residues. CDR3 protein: CASSLTDSPNTEAFF. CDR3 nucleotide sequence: TGCGCCAGCAGCTTGACAGACAGCCCGAACACTGAAGCTTTCTTT.

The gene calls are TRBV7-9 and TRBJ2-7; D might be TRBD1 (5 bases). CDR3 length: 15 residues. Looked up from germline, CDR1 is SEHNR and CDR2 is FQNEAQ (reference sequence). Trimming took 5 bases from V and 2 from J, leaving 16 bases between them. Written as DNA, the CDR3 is TGTGCCAGCAGCCGCGGTTCAGGGAATACCTACGAGCAGTACTTC. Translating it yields CASSRGSGNTYEQYF.

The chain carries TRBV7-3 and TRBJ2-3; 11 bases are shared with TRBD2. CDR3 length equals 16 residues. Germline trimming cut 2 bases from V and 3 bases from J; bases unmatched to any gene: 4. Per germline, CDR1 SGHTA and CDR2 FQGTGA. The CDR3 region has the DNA TGTGCCAGCAGCTTATCTCCTAGCGGGGGGACAGATACGCAGTATTTT. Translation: CASSLSPSGGTDTQYF.

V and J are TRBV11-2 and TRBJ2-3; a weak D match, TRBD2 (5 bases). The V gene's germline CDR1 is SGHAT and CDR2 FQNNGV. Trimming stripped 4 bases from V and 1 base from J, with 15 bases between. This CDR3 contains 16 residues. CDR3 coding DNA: TGTGCCAGCAGCTCACCAGGTTCACTAGGCACAGATACGCAGTATTTT. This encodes CASSSPGSLGTDTQYF. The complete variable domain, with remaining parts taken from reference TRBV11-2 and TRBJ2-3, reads EAGVAQSPRYKIIEKRQSVAFWCNPISGHATLYWYQQILGQGPKLLIQFQNNGVVDDSQLPKDRFSAERLKGVDSTLKIQPAKLEDSAVYLCASSSPGSLGTDTQYFGPGTRLTVL.